Listed below are T cell receptor beta chains from one sample, sequenced in a study of blood T cell repertoires in COVID-19. Repertoires were generated with immunoSEQ multiplex PCR, while TCRdb's copy carries only in-frame clones and drops some. The data show about 38,000 clones, approximately 90% seen once. Sequenced material: peripheral blood. The receptors were gathered from a man between 60 and 70 years old with COVID-19, enrolled during active disease. Both conserved end residues are part of each CDR3. Each record gives: CDR3 length, V gene, clone size, D gene, J gene, CDR3 protein, CDR3 DNA. D genes are given only for firm matches. A clone size is listed for some rows: how often the clone was seen (once, few, many), or a class if it is expanded.

>15|TRBV4-2|-|TRBD2|TRBJ2-7
CASSQEGLANYEQYF
TGTGCCAGCAGCCAAGAGGGACTAGCGAACTACGAGCAGTACTTC
>12|TRBV10-3|-|-|TRBJ2-1
CAIINLENEQFF
TGTGCCATCATTAACTTGGAGAATGAGCAGTTCTTC
>16|TRBV11-1|-|TRBD2|TRBJ2-1
CASSREREPTGNEQFF
TGTGCCAGCAGCCGCGAGCGGGAGCCCACGGGCAATGAGCAGTTCTTC
>17|TRBV18|-|-|TRBJ2-3
CASSSSRDITSTDTQYF
TGTGCCAGCTCATCATCCCGGGACATCACTAGCACAGATACGCAGTATTTT
>15|TRBV29-1|-|TRBD2|TRBJ2-3
CSVVVRERGTDTQYF
TGCAGCGTTGTGGTGCGGGAGCGGGGCACAGATACGCAGTATTTT
>17|TRBV5-5|-|-|TRBJ1-4
CASSPEGTLTTNEKLFF
TGTGCCAGCAGCCCCGAGGGAACGCTTACAACTAATGAAAAACTGTTTTTT
>15|TRBV27|-|TRBD2|TRBJ2-2
CASSADKRGTGELFF
TGTGCCAGCAGCGCAGACAAGCGGGGCACCGGGGAGCTGTTTTTT
>14|TRBV5-1|-|-|TRBJ2-5
CASSLAGRGETQYF
TGCGCCAGCAGCTTGGCGGGCAGGGGAGAGACCCAGTACTTC
>14|TRBV7-2|-|-|TRBJ2-7
CASSLPAAPYEQYF
TGTGCCAGCAGCTTACCGGCGGCCCCCTACGAGCAGTACTTC
>14|TRBV6-1|-|TRBD1|TRBJ1-2
CASSGQGGESGYTF
TGTGCCAGCAGTGGACAGGGGGGCGAGTCTGGCTACACCTTC
>12|TRBV19|-|-|TRBJ1-2
CASSIEPGGYTF
TGTGCCAGTAGTATAGAGCCAGGCGGCTACACCTTC
>16|TRBV3-1/TRBV3-2|-|-|TRBJ1-3
CASSRGQTHSGNTIYF
TGTGCCAGCAGCCGAGGGCAGACGCACTCTGGAAACACCATATATTTT
>14|TRBV29-1|-|TRBD1|TRBJ2-6
CSVERRGQGDVLTF
TGCAGCGTTGAGAGAAGGGGACAGGGGGACGTCCTGACTTTC
>16|TRBV18|-|-|TRBJ1-1
CASSPENSLMNTEAFF
TGTGCCAGCTCACCAGAGAACAGCCTCATGAACACTGAAGCTTTCTTT
>13|TRBV4-1|-|-|TRBJ2-3
CASSHPLTDTQYF
TGCGCCAGCAGCCACCCCCTCACAGATACGCAGTATTTT
>10|TRBV19|once|-|TRBJ2-5
CASAGETQYF
TGTGCCAGTGCGGGGGAGACCCAGTACTTC
>17|TRBV4-2|few|TRBD2|TRBJ2-3
CASSLDGAGGGTDTQYF
TGTGCCAGCAGCCTCGACGGGGCGGGAGGGGGAACAGATACGCAGTATTTT
>16|TRBV28|-|-|TRBJ1-3
CASSLGGVGTGNTIYF
TGTGCCAGCAGTTTAGGGGGGGTAGGGACTGGAAACACCATATATTTT
>14|TRBV19|-|-|TRBJ1-4
CASSQGYIGEKLFF
TGTGCCAGTAGCCAGGGGTATATCGGGGAAAAACTGTTTTTT
>15|TRBV5-1|-|TRBD1|TRBJ2-5
CASSLAGGHQETQYF
TGCGCCAGCAGCTTGGCAGGGGGCCACCAAGAGACCCAGTACTTC
>14|TRBV28|-|TRBD2|TRBJ2-7
CASSLGGGIYEQYF
TGTGCCAGCAGTTTGGGGGGGGGAATCTACGAGCAGTACTTC
>14|TRBV5-4|-|TRBD2|TRBJ2-5
CASSLAGGLETQYF
TGTGCCAGCAGCTTAGCGGGAGGACTAGAGACCCAGTACTTC
>15|TRBV19|-|-|TRBJ1-5
CASSILDSTNQPQHF
TGTGCCAGTAGTATTTTGGACAGCACTAATCAGCCCCAGCATTTT
>11|TRBV12-3/TRBV12-4|-|-|TRBJ1-2
CASSGAWGYTF
TGTGCCAGCAGTGGGGCTTGGGGCTACACCTTC
>14|TRBV3-1/TRBV3-2|once|TRBD2|TRBJ2-1
CASSLQRESYEQFF
TGTGCCAGCAGCCTCCAGCGGGAGTCGTATGAGCAGTTCTTC